The 10 T cell receptor beta chains below come from one sample, sequenced in a study of PD-1 blockade in classical Hodgkin lymphoma. Data came from immunoSEQ multiplex PCR; TCRdb stores just in-frame clones and leaves some out. The repertoire consists of approximately 26,000 clones, with approximately 81% occurring once and the leading ten covering around 20%. All trial patients relapsed after autologous stem cell transplantation. This specimen consisted of peripheral blood mononuclear cells (PBMCs), obtained before the second cycle of nivolumab. These receptors came from a human donor with classical Hodgkin lymphoma.

The V call is TRBV5-8, the J call TRBJ1-1, with D tentatively TRBD1 (6 bases). The germline V gene encodes CDR1 SGHTS and CDR2 YDEGEE. Between the trimmed V and J ends, which lost 5 bases and 4 bases, there was a span of 18 bases. The CDR3 has 15 amino acids. The CDR3 sequence: CASRHRQVLSTEAFF. The CDR3 region has the DNA TGTGCCAGCAGACACAGACAGGTCCTGAGCACTGAAGCTTTCTTT.

V and J are TRBV5-1 and TRBJ2-3, with D hard to call. Germline CDR1 is SGHRS and CDR2 is YFSETQ. V was clipped by 0 bases and J by 5 bases, with 7 bases between them. The CDR3 loop spans 13 amino acids. The CDR3 is CASSLALRDTQYF. CDR3 bases: TGCGCCAGCAGCTTGGCTCTCCGAGATACGCAGTATTTT.

The rearrangement links TRBV19 to TRBJ1-2; D perhaps matches TRBD1 (6 bases). Germline values: CDR1 LNHDA, CDR2 SQIVND (reference sequence). The CDR3 is 14 amino acids. V lost 6 bases and J 4 bases, leaving 15 bases between the germline ends. The CDR3 is CASSLLKQGYGYTF. CDR3 nucleotides: TGTGCCAGTAGCCTCCTAAAACAGGGCTATGGCTACACCTTC.

V is TRBV11-3 and J is TRBJ2-3; 13 positions match TRBD2. Germline V gene data show CDR1 as SGHNT and CDR2 as YENEEA. J lost 2 bases, V lost 4 bases, and 6 bases had no gene match. CDR3 length: 17 residues. The CDR3 DNA reads TGTGCCAGCAGCTCCCCGGGACTAGCGGGGTTCACAGATACGCAGTATTTT. This gives the protein CASSSPGLAGFTDTQYF.

This rearrangement joins TRBV19 to TRBJ1-2; no clear D gene. The CDR3 consists of 12 residues. V lost 6 bases to trimming and J lost 1 base, with 6 bases between them. From germline, CDR1 is LNHDA and CDR2 SQIVND (reference sequence). In nucleotides, the CDR3 is TGTGCCAGTAGGTTCAGTAACTATGGCTACACCTTC. Protein sequence: CASRFSNYGYTF.

The V and J genes are TRBV10-2 and TRBJ1-4; D perhaps matches TRBD1 (6 bases). This CDR3 is 14 amino acids long. The V gene's germline CDR1 is WSHSY and CDR2 SAAADI. V was pared by 6 bases and J by 7 bases, with 15 bases between. The CDR3 region has the DNA TGCGCCAGCAGGGAACCGACAGGATTTGAAAAACTGTTTTTT. As protein: CASREPTGFEKLFF.

The rearrangement links TRBV28 to TRBJ1-5, with 7 bases fitting TRBD1. The junction had 14 bases not matched to a gene; V was cut back by 3 bases and J by 9 bases. The CDR3 has 16 amino acids. Germline V gene sequence: CDR1 MDHEN, CDR2 SYDVKM. CDR3 sequence: CASSFSGTDYPGPQHF. In nucleotides, the CDR3 is TGTGCCAGCAGTTTCAGTGGGACAGACTACCCAGGGCCCCAGCATTTT.

The CDR3 DNA follows: TGTGCCAGCAGGAAGACAGGGATTAGCACAGATACGCAGTATTTT. As protein: CASRKTGISTDTQYF. V gene TRBV7-9 combines with J gene TRBJ2-3, with TRBD1 matching 7 bases. V lost 6 bases, J lost 0 bases, and 6 bases stayed unmatched. The CDR3 has 15 residues. Germline V gene data show CDR1 as SEHNR and CDR2 as FQNEAQ (reference sequence).

V and J are TRBV4-1 and TRBJ1-4; D gene unclear. Germline V gives CDR1 MGHRA, CDR2 YSYEKL. The V end lost 4 bases, the J end lost 0 bases, and 12 bases lay between the germline ends. The CDR3 consists of 16 residues. CDR3 residues: CASSRRGVATNEKLFF. CDR3 nucleotide sequence: TGCGCCAGCAGCCGAAGAGGAGTTGCAACTAATGAAAAACTGTTTTTT.

In this sample, this clone turned up once. The V gene is TRBV29-1, the J gene TRBJ2-7; TRBD2 matches 15 bases. J was trimmed by 3 bases and V by 6 bases; bases with no gene match: 9. CDR1 and CDR2 (germline): SQVTM, ANQGSEA. The CDR3 is made up of 16 amino acids. The CDR3 loop is CSVVGLAGGPYYEQYF. CDR3 bases: TGCAGCGTGGTTGGACTAGCGGGAGGGCCGTACTACGAGCAGTACTTC.